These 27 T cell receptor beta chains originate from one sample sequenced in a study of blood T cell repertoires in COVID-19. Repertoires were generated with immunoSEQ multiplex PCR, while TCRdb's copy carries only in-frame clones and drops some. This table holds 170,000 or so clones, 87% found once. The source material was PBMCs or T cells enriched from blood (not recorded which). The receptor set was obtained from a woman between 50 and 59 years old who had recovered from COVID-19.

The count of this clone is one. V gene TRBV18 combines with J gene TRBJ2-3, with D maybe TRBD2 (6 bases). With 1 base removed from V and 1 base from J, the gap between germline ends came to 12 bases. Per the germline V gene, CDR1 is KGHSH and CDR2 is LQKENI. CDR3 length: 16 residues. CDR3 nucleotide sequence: TGTGCCAGCTCACCACAACTAGCCGTTCGCACAGATACGCAGTATTTT. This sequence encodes CASSPQLAVRTDTQYF.

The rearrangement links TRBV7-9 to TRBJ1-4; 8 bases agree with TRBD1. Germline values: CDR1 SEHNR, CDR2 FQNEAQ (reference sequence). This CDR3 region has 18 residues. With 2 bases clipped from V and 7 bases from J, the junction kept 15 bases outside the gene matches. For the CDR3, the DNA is TGTGCCAGCAGCTTACCCCTAGAGCGGGACAGGCTTCGTGAAAAACTGTTTTTT. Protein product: CASSLPLERDRLREKLFF.

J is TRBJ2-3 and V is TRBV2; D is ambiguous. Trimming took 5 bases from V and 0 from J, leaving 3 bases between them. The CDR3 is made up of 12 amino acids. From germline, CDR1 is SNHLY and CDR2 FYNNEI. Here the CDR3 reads CASSSSTDTQYF. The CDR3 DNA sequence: TGTGCCAGCAGTTCTAGCACAGATACGCAGTATTTT.

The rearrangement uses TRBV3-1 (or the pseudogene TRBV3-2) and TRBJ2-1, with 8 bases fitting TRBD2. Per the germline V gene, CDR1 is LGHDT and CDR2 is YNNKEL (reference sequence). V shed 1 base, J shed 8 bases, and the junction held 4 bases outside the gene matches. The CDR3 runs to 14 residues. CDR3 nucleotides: TGTGCCAGCAGCCAAGGGGTCGGGAGGGATGAGCAGTTCTTC. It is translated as CASSQGVGRDEQFF.

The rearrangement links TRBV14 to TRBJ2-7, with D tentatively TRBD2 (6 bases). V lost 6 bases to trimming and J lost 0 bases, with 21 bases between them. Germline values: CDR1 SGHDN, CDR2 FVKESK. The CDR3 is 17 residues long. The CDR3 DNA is TGTGCCAGCAGTCTTACGAAGAGGAGGGAGATCTCCTACGAGCAGTACTTC. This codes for CASSLTKRREISYEQYF.

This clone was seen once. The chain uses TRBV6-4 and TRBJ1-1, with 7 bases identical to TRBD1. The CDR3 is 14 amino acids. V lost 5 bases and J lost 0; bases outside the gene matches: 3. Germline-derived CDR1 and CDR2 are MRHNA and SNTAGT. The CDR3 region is CASSPDRMNTEAFF. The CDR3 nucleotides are TGTGCCAGCAGTCCGGACAGGATGAACACTGAAGCTTTCTTT.

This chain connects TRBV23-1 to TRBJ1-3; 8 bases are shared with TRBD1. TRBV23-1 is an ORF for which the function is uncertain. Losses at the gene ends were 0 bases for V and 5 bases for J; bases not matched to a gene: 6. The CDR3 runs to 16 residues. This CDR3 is CASSQSPGQGRNTIYF. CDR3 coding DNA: TGCGCCAGCAGTCAATCCCCCGGACAGGGAAGAAACACCATATATTTT.

In DNA, the CDR3 is TGTGCCAGTAGTATACTGATACAGAACACCGGGGAGCTGTTTTTT. It codes for CASSILIQNTGELFF. V and J are TRBV19 and TRBJ2-2; D is ambiguous. The CDR3 extends over 15 amino acids. V was trimmed by 2 bases and J by 1 base, leaving 8 bases between them. Germline assignment: CDR1 LNHDA and CDR2 SQIVND (reference sequence).

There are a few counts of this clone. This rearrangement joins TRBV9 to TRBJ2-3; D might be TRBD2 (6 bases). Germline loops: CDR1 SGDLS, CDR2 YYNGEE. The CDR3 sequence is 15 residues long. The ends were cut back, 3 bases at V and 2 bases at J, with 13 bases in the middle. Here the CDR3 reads CASSEWTTYTDTQYF. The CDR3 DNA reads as TGTGCCAGCAGCGAATGGACTACCTACACAGATACGCAGTATTTT.

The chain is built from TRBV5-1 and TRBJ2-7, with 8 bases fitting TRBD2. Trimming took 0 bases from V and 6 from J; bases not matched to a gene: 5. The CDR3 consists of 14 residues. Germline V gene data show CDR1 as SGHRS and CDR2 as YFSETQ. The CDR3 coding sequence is TGCGCCAGCAGCTTGGGCGGGGGGCGAAGCGAGCAGTACTTC. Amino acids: CASSLGGGRSEQYF.

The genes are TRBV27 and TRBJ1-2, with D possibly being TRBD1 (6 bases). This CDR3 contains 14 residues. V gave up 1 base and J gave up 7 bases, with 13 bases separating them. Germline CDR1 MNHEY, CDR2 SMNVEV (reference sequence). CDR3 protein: CASSLYTGTGGYTF. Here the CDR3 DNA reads TGTGCCAGCAGTTTATATACAGGGACGGGTGGCTACACCTTC.

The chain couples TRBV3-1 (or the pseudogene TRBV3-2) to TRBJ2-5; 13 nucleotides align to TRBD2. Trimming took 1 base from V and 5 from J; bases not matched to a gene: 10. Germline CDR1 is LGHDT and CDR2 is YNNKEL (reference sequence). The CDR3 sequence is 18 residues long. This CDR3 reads CASSQGNGLAGVGETQYF. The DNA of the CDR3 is TGTGCCAGCAGCCAAGGCAATGGACTAGCGGGAGTAGGGGAGACCCAGTACTTC.

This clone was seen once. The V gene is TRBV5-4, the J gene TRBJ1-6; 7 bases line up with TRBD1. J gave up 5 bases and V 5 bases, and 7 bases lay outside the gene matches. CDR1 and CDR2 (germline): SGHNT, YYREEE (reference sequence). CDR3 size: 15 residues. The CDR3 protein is CASRRAGTDNSPLHF. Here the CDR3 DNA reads TGTGCCAGCAGACGGGCCGGGACAGATAATTCACCCCTCCACTTT.

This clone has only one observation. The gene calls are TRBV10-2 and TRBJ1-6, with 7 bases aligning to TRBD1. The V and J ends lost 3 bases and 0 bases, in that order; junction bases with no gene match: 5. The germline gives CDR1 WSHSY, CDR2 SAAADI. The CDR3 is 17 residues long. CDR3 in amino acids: CASSDPGQSSYNSPLHF. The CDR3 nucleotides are TGCGCCAGCAGTGACCCGGGACAGAGCTCCTATAATTCACCCCTCCACTTT.

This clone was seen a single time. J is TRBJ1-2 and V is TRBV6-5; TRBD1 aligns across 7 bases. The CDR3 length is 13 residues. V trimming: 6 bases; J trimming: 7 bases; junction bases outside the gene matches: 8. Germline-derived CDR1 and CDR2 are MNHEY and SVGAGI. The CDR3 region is CASRRRQGAGYTF. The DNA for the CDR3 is TGTGCCAGCAGAAGACGACAGGGCGCTGGCTACACCTTC.

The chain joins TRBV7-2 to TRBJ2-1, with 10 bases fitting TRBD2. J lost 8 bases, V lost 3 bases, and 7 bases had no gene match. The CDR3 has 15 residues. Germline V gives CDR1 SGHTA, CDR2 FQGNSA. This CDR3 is CASSFYPGLADEQFF. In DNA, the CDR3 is TGTGCCAGCAGCTTCTACCCCGGACTAGCGGATGAGCAGTTCTTC.

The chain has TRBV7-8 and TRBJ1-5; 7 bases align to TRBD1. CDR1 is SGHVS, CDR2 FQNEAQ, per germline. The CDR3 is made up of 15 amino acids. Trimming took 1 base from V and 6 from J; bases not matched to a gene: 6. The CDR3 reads CASSLGWQGGQPQHF. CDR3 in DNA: TGTGCCAGCAGCTTAGGTTGGCAGGGGGGTCAGCCCCAGCATTTT.

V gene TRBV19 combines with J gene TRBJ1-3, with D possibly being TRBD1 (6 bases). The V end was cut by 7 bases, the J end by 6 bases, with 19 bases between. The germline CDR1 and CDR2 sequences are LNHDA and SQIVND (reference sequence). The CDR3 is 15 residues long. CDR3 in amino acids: CASTRLGGVSNTIYF. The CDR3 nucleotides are TGTGCCAGTACTCGGCTAGGGGGGGTTTCAAACACCATATATTTT.

CDR3 in amino acids: CASSKAGATCPGTSGSQETQYF. DNA of the CDR3: TGTGCCAGCAGCAAAGCCGGGGCGACCTGCCCCGGGACTAGCGGGAGTCAAGAGACCCAGTACTTC. The gene calls are TRBV21-1 and TRBJ2-5; the table's D call, TRBD2, was not checked against the DNA. TRBV21-1 is described as a pseudogene. This CDR3 spans 22 amino acids.

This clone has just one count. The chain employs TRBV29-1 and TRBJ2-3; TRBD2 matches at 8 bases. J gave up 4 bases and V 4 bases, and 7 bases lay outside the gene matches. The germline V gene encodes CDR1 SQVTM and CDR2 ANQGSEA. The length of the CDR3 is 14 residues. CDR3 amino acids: CSVGSGSIADTQYF. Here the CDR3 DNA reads TGCAGCGTTGGGAGCGGGAGTATCGCAGATACGCAGTATTTT.

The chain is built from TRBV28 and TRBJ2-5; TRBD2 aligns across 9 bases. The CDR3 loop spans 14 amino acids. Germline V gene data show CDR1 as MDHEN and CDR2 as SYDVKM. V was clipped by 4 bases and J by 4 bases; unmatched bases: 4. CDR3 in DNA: TGTGCCAGCAGTTACCAGACTAGCGGAGAGACCCAGTACTTC. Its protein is CASSYQTSGETQYF.

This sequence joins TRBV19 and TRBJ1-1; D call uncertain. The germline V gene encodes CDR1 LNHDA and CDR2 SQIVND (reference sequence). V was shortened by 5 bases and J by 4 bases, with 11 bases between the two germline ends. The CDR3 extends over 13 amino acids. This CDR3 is CASSPRGLTEAFF. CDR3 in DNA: TGTGCCAGTAGTCCCCGAGGCCTCACTGAAGCTTTCTTT. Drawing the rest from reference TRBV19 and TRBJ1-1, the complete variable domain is DGGITQSPKYLFRKEGQNVTLSCEQNLNHDAMYWYRQDPGQGLRLIYYSQIVNDFQKGDIAEGYSVSREKKESFPLTVTSAQKNPTAFYLCASSPRGLTEAFFGQGTRLTVV.

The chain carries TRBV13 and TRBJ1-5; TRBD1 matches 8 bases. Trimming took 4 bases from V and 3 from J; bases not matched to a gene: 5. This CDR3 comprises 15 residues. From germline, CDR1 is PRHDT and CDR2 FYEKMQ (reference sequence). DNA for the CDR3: TGTGCCAGCAGCTCCCGACAGGGGAACAATCAGCCCCAGCATTTT. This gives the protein CASSSRQGNNQPQHF.

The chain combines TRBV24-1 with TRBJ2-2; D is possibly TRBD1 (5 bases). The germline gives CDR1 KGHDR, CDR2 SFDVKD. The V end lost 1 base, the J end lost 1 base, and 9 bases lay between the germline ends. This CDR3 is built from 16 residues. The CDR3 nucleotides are TGTGCCACCAGTGATTTCAGGACATTGAACACCGGGGAGCTGTTTTTT. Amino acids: CATSDFRTLNTGELFF.

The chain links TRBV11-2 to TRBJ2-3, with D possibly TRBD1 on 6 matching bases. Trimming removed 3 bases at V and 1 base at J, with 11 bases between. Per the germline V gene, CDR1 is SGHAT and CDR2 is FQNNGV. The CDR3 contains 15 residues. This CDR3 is CASSFLPGGTDTQYF. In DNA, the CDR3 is TGTGCCAGCAGCTTCCTCCCAGGGGGCACAGATACGCAGTATTTT.

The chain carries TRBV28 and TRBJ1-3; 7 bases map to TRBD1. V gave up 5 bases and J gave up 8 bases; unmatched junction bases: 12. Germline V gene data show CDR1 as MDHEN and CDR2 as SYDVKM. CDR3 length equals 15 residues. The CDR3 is CASSAHRGQRYTIYF. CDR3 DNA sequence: TGTGCCAGCAGTGCCCACAGGGGTCAGAGGTACACCATATATTTT.

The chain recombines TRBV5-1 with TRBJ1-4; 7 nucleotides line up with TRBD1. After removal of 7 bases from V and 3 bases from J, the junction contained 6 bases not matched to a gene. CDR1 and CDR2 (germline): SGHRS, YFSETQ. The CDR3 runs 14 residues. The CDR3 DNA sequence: TGCGCCAGCCGTGCAGGGGGATCTAATGAAAAACTGTTTTTT. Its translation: CASRAGGSNEKLFF.